The 30 T cell receptor beta chains presented below share a single source sample, sequenced in a study of human T cells and chemical hapten exposure. The time point here: patch test 2, 6 weeks after DPC sensitization. Treatment specified: therapeutic diphenylcyclopropenone sensitization with weekly scalp DPC. TCRdb used MiXCR to reprocess the RACE reads, holding one entry per CDR3 protein. The sample lists about 400,000 distinct CDR3 sequences, just under 6.5% occurring once. The material was whole blood, obtained in connection with sensitization to the hapten diphenylcyclopropenone (DPC). These receptors all come from a woman under 30 with alopecia areata. Some clones in this sample may be carry-over from other donors' samples.

The J gene is TRBJ1-3, the V gene TRBV12-3 or TRBV12-4, with unresolved D. V shed 2 bases and J shed 0 bases, with 5 bases lying between them. This CDR3 has 14 residues. CDR3 nucleotide sequence: TGTGCCAGCAGTTTATACTCCTCTGGAAACACCATATATTTT. This gives the protein CASSLYSSGNTIYF.

The genes are TRBV7-9 and TRBJ1-2; D gene unclear. This CDR3 is 14 amino acids long. Germline lookup yields CDR1 SEHNR and CDR2 FQNEAQ (reference sequence). V was shortened by 1 base and J by 4 bases, with 10 bases between the two germline ends. The CDR3 is CASSLDSSFYGYTF. DNA of the CDR3: TGTGCCAGCAGCTTAGATTCATCATTCTATGGCTACACCTTC.

In its sample, this clonotype was seen a few times. The chain joins TRBV5-1 to TRBJ1-1; 9 bases agree with TRBD1. V was pared by 3 bases and J by 4 bases, with 4 bases of the junction left unmatched. There are 14 residues in the CDR3. CDR1 is SGHRS and CDR2 is YFSETQ in the germline V gene. The CDR3 DNA follows: TGCGCCAGCAGCTCGGGACAGGGTACCACTGAAGCTTTCTTT. Amino acid sequence: CASSSGQGTTEAFF.

A few counts support this clonotype. The chain combines TRBV3-1 with TRBJ2-4, with no clear D. V was shortened by 2 bases and J by 1 base, with 12 bases between the two germline ends. CDR1 and CDR2 from the germline V gene are LGHDT and YNNKEL (reference sequence). This CDR3 contains 16 residues. Here the CDR3 reads CASSQHPFWAKNIQYF. CDR3 bases: TGTGCCAGCAGCCAACACCCCTTTTGGGCCAAAAACATTCAGTACTTC.

This clonotype showed up just a few times. This chain links TRBV11-2 with TRBJ1-4; TRBD1 matches at 7 bases. J was trimmed by 6 bases and V by 5 bases; bases with no gene match: 6. CDR3 length equals 14 residues. Germline CDR1 and CDR2: SGHAT and FQNNGV. CDR3 sequence (DNA): TGTGCCAGCAGCCAAACAGGGGTGGATGAAAAACTGTTTTTT. This codes for CASSQTGVDEKLFF.

This clonotype occurred many times. This chain joins TRBV10-3 and TRBJ1-5; 9 bases line up with TRBD1. This CDR3 region has 14 residues. Germline values: CDR1 ENHRY, CDR2 SYGVKD. Trimming cost V 5 bases and J 9 bases; bases outside gene matches: 8. The CDR3 spells CAISPGQGTGPQHF. As DNA, the CDR3 is TGTGCCATCAGTCCAGGACAGGGGACGGGGCCCCAGCATTTT.

This clonotype was picked up a small number of times. V usage is TRBV28 and J usage is TRBJ1-3; D remains ambiguous. The CDR3 loop spans 15 amino acids. Germline CDR1 and CDR2: MDHEN and SYDVKM. V dropped 4 bases and J dropped 4 bases, with 14 bases sitting between them. CDR3 DNA: TGTGCCAGCAGTTCGCCGGGAGGGAACGGAAACACCATATATTTT. This encodes CASSSPGGNGNTIYF. Filled out from reference TRBV28 and TRBJ1-3, the complete variable domain reads DVKVTQSSRYLVKRTGEKVFLECVQDMDHENMFWYRQDPGLGLRLIYFSYDVKMKEKGDIPEGYSVSREKKERFSLILESASTNQTSMYLCASSSPGGNGNTIYFGEGSWLTVV.

In this sample, this clonotype turned up a few times. The CDR3 DNA follows: TGTGCCAGCAGCCAAGAAAATGGCTACACCTTC. Translated, it gives CASSQENGYTF. V usage is TRBV3-1 and J usage is TRBJ1-2; D is unresolved. The CDR3 is 11 amino acids. Germline CDR1 and CDR2: LGHDT and YNNKEL (reference sequence). The germline V and J ends were trimmed by 0 bases and 6 bases, with 2 bases remaining between them. The full variable domain, in which reference TRBV3-1 and TRBJ1-2 provide the parts outside the CDR3, is DTAVSQTPKYLVTQMGNDKSIKCEQNLGHDTMYWYKQDSKKFLKIMFSYNNKELIINETVPNRFSPKSPDKAHLNLHINSLELGDSAVYFCASSQENGYTFGSGTRLTVV.

This clonotype was detected only a few times. The V gene is TRBV5-1, the J gene TRBJ2-3; TRBD2 is a possible D gene (5 bases). CDR1 is SGHRS and CDR2 is YFSETQ in the germline V gene. V shed 0 bases and J shed 1 base, with 15 bases lying between them. This CDR3 has 17 amino acids. CDR3 region: CASSLVSGSMGTDTQYF. In DNA form, the CDR3 reads TGCGCCAGCAGCTTGGTTTCGGGGAGCATGGGCACAGATACGCAGTATTTT. Full variable domain (remainder filled in from reference TRBV5-1 and TRBJ2-3): KAGVTQTPRYLIKTRGQQVTLSCSPISGHRSVSWYQQTPGQGLQFLFEYFSETQRNKGNFPGRFSGRQFSNSRSEMNVSTLELGDSALYLCASSLVSGSMGTDTQYFGPGTRLTVL.

This clonotype has a handful of counts. The gene calls are TRBV29-1 and TRBJ2-5; D is perhaps TRBD1 (5 bases). This CDR3 has 12 residues. Per germline, CDR1 SQVTM and CDR2 ANQGSEA. Trimming took 2 bases from V and 5 from J, leaving 9 bases between them. Here the CDR3 reads CSVEKGLETQYF. The CDR3 nucleotides read TGCAGCGTTGAAAAGGGGCTGGAGACCCAGTACTTC. Supplemented by reference TRBV29-1 and TRBJ2-5, the full variable domain reads SAVISQKPSRDICQRGTSLTIQCQVDSQVTMMFWYRQQPGQSLTLIATANQGSEATYESGFVIDKFPISRPNLTFSTLTVSNMSPEDSSIYLCSVEKGLETQYFGPGTRLLVL.

The CDR3 nucleotides are TGTGCCAGCAGTATACTAGCGGGGGTCCCTCCGGGCACAGATACGCAGTATTTT. It translates to CASSILAGVPPGTDTQYF. This chain uses TRBV27 with TRBJ2-3, with 11 bases lining up with TRBD2. CDR3 length: 18 residues. V lost 5 bases and J lost 1; bases outside the gene matches: 11. CDR1 is MNHEY and CDR2 is SMNVEV in the germline V gene (reference sequence).

This clonotype was observed at least ten times. J is TRBJ1-1 and V is TRBV3-1; D is unresolved. The V end was cut by 1 base, the J end by 1 base, with 10 bases between. This CDR3 contains 15 residues. The germline V gene encodes CDR1 LGHDT and CDR2 YNNKEL (reference sequence). The CDR3 protein is CASSQGFWENTEAFF. The CDR3 DNA follows: TGTGCCAGCAGCCAAGGTTTTTGGGAGAACACTGAAGCTTTCTTT.

This sequence joins TRBV5-4 and TRBJ2-1, with D uncertain. The CDR3 runs to 11 residues. Germline loops: CDR1 SGHNT, CDR2 YYREEE (reference sequence). V lost 3 bases and J lost 7, with 5 bases in between. CDR3 region: CASSSQNEQFF. In nucleotides, the CDR3 is TGTGCCAGCAGCTCACAGAATGAGCAGTTCTTC.

This clonotype was seen only a few times. The rearrangement links TRBV2 to TRBJ1-2; TRBD1 is a possible D gene (5 bases). Germline-derived CDR1 and CDR2 are SNHLY and FYNNEI. V was shortened by 3 bases and J by 5 bases, with 16 bases between the two germline ends. CDR3 length: 15 amino acids. In DNA form, the CDR3 reads TGTGCCAGCAGTGAGGGGCGGGGTTCGGGATATGGCTACACCTTC. Translating gives CASSEGRGSGYGYTF.

This clonotype was observed many times. CDR3 residues: CASSIRGTTNYGYTF. The CDR3 nucleotides are TGTGCCAGCAGCATCAGGGGCACGACTAACTATGGCTACACCTTC. V gene TRBV7-2 combines with J gene TRBJ1-2; maybe TRBD1 (6 bases). From germline, CDR1 is SGHTA and CDR2 FQGNSA. The CDR3 has 15 amino acids. V shed 5 bases and J shed 0 bases, with 13 bases lying between them.

CDR3 bases: TGCGCCAGCAGCTTGGCCCTCAGTCAAGCAGATACGCAGTATTTT. As protein: CASSLALSQADTQYF. This chain links TRBV5-1 with TRBJ2-3; D is unresolved. The CDR3 consists of 15 residues. Trimming took 0 bases from V and 4 from J, leaving 12 bases between them. Germline V gene data show CDR1 as SGHRS and CDR2 as YFSETQ. The whole variable domain, filled in from reference TRBV5-1 and TRBJ2-3, reads KAGVTQTPRYLIKTRGQQVTLSCSPISGHRSVSWYQQTPGQGLQFLFEYFSETQRNKGNFPGRFSGRQFSNSRSEMNVSTLELGDSALYLCASSLALSQADTQYFGPGTRLTVL.

This clonotype was seen repeatedly, ten times or more. This sequence joins TRBV12-3 or TRBV12-4 and TRBJ1-1; D uncertain. The V and J ends lost 5 bases and 10 bases respectively, with 17 bases between them. The CDR3 length is 13 residues. CDR3 sequence (DNA): TGTGCCAGCAGTCCCGGACCGGCCCAAGGAGCTTTCTTT. Amino acids: CASSPGPAQGAFF.

V gene TRBV7-9 combines with J gene TRBJ1-5; D is undetermined. V gave up 7 bases and J gave up 6 bases, with 10 bases separating them. CDR1 and CDR2 from the germline V gene are SEHNR and FQNEAQ (reference sequence). The CDR3 has 12 amino acids. The CDR3 DNA follows: TGTGCCAGCAACCAATGGGGTCAGCCCCAGCATTTT. Its translation: CASNQWGQPQHF.

This clonotype was seen at least ten times. The rearrangement joins TRBV2 to TRBJ2-7; D call uncertain. The CDR3 spans 13 residues. The germline V gene has CDR1 SNHLY and CDR2 FYNNEI. The V end lost 0 bases, the J end lost 4 bases, and 7 bases lay between the germline ends. The CDR3: CASSEAAGYEQYF. CDR3 nucleotides: TGTGCCAGCAGTGAAGCCGCAGGATACGAGCAGTACTTC.

The V call is TRBV12-3 or TRBV12-4, the J call TRBJ2-3; D is perhaps TRBD2 (5 bases). CDR3 length equals 18 residues. The germline V and J ends were trimmed by 1 base and 0 bases, with 17 bases remaining between them. The CDR3: CASSLGRLEALSTDTQYF. In nucleotides, the CDR3 is TGTGCCAGCAGTTTAGGGCGCTTGGAGGCCCTAAGCACAGATACGCAGTATTTT.

In its sample, this clonotype was seen many times. The chain uses TRBV7-6 and TRBJ1-5; D remains unclear. The CDR3 is made up of 13 amino acids. V dropped 2 bases and J dropped 3 bases, with 5 bases sitting between them. CDR1 and CDR2 from the germline V gene are SGHVS and FNYEAQ. The CDR3, as DNA: TGTGCCAGCAGCTTACAGATCAATCAGCCCCAGCATTTT. Its translation is CASSLQINQPQHF.

The table lists this clonotype with many counts. The chain uses TRBV7-2 and TRBJ1-2; possible D gene TRBD1, 6 bases. Germline CDR1 SGHTA, CDR2 FQGNSA. This CDR3 comprises 15 residues. V lost 1 base and J lost 2, with 11 bases in between. CDR3 amino acids: CASSLDGGGNYGYTF. The CDR3 coding sequence is TGTGCCAGCAGCTTAGACGGGGGCGGGAACTATGGCTACACCTTC. Full variable domain (outside the CDR3, taken from reference TRBV7-2 and TRBJ1-2): GAGVSQSPSNKVTEKGKDVELRCDPISGHTALYWYRQSLGQGLEFLIYFQGNSAPDKSGLPSDRFSAERTGGSVSTLTIQRTQQEDSAVYLCASSLDGGGNYGYTFGSGTRLTVV.

This clonotype was detected only a few times. V is TRBV5-1 and J is TRBJ1-2; 12 nucleotides align to TRBD1. V shed 5 bases, J shed 6 bases, and the junction held 5 bases outside the gene matches. The CDR3 has 14 residues. CDR1 SGHRS and CDR2 YFSETQ come from the germline V gene. The CDR3 coding sequence is TGCGCCAGCAGAGGGACAGGGGGCGCGGATGGCTACACCTTC. It specifies CASRGTGGADGYTF. The whole variable domain, remainder taken from reference TRBV5-1 and TRBJ1-2, is KAGVTQTPRYLIKTRGQQVTLSCSPISGHRSVSWYQQTPGQGLQFLFEYFSETQRNKGNFPGRFSGRQFSNSRSEMNVSTLELGDSALYLCASRGTGGADGYTFGSGTRLTVV.

Many counts were recorded for this clonotype. V is TRBV4-3 and J is TRBJ1-5; D is ambiguous. V lost 0 bases and J 5 bases, leaving 8 bases between the germline ends. Germline V CDR1 and CDR2: LGHNA, YSLEER. The CDR3 consists of 14 residues. The CDR3 loop reads CASSQDRIYQPQHF. DNA of the CDR3: TGCGCCAGCAGCCAAGATCGCATCTATCAGCCCCAGCATTTT.

The rearrangement joins TRBV20-1 to TRBJ2-1; D might be TRBD1 (6 bases). V dropped 3 bases and J dropped 9 bases, with 18 bases sitting between them. The germline CDR1 and CDR2 sequences are DFQATT and SNEGSKA (reference sequence). There are 14 residues in the CDR3. CDR3 DNA sequence: TGCAGTGCTAGCAAGCAGGGGCTTCTCTTTGAGCAGTTCTTC. It specifies CSASKQGLLFEQFF.

V and J are TRBV4-3 and TRBJ2-3; a possible D gene is TRBD2 (5 bases). Trimming cost V 3 bases and J 3 bases, with 22 bases left between them. This CDR3 contains 18 residues. Germline V gene lookup returns CDR1 LGHNA and CDR2 YSLEER. This chain's CDR3 is CASSHRPGRGIRTDTQYF. The CDR3 bases are TGCGCCAGCAGCCACCGTCCCGGCCGGGGTATTAGGACAGATACGCAGTATTTT.

This clonotype was observed at least ten times. V and J are TRBV4-3 and TRBJ1-5; no definite D call. The CDR3 is 16 amino acids. V gave up 0 bases and J gave up 6 bases, with 15 bases separating them. CDR1 and CDR2 from the germline V gene are LGHNA and YSLEER. DNA for the CDR3: TGCGCCAGCAGCCAAGATCCCCCTCCCTTAAGTCAGCCCCAGCATTTT. Protein: CASSQDPPPLSQPQHF.

As for this clonotype: The junction differs from germline at one of its ends, possibly a read error. This chain joins TRBV7-2 and TRBJ2-3; possibly TRBD2 for D (5 bases). Germline-derived CDR1 and CDR2 are SGHTA and FQGNSA. The CDR3 runs 15 residues. DNA for the CDR3: TGTGGCAGCAGCTTAGCGCTGTACAGCACAGATACGCAGTATTTT. It codes for CGSSLALYSTDTQYF.

This clonotype was counted at least ten times. The gene calls are TRBV20-1 and TRBJ2-3, with 8 bases that match TRBD2. V shed 4 bases, J shed 0 bases, and the junction held 6 bases outside the gene matches. Germline CDR1 reads DFQATT; CDR2 reads SNEGSKA (reference sequence). The CDR3 spans 15 residues. DNA of the CDR3: TGCAGTGCTACGGGGGGGGCTTCTAGCACAGATACGCAGTATTTT. Protein product: CSATGGASSTDTQYF.

This clonotype showed up many times. V and J are TRBV12-3 or TRBV12-4 and TRBJ1-3; D unresolved. Trimming pared 5 bases from V and 8 bases from J, leaving 7 bases between. The CDR3 extends over 11 amino acids. In DNA, the CDR3 is TGTGCCAGCAGTCCCCAGGACACCATATATTTT. Translating it yields CASSPQDTIYF.